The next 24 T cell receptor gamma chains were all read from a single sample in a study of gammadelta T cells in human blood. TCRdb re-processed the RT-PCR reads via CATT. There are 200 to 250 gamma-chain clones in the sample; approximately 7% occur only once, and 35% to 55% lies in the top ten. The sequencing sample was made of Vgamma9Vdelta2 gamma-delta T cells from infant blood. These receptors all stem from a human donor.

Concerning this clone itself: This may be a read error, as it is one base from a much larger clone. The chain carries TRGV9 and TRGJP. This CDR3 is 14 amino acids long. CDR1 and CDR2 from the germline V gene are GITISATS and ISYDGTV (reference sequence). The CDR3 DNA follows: TGTGCCGTGTGGGAAGAGTTGGGCAAAAAAATCAAGGTATTT. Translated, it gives CAVWEELGKKIKVF.

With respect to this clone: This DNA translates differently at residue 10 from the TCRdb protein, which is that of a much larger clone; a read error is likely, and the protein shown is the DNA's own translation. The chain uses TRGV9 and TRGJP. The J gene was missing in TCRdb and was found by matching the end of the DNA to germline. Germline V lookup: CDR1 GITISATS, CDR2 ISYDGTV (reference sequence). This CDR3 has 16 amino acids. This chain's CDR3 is CALWEVSRLDKKIKVF. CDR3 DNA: TGTGCCTTGTGGGAGGTGTCACGGTTGGACAAAAAAATCAAGGTATTT.

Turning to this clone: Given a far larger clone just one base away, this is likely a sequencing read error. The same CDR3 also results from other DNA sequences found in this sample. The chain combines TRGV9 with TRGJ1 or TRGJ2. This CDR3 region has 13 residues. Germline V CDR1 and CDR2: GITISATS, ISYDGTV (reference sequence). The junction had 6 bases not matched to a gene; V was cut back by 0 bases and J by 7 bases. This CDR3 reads CALWEVHYYKKLF. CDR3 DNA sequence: TGTGCCTTGTGGGAGGTGCACTACTATAAGAAACTCTTT.

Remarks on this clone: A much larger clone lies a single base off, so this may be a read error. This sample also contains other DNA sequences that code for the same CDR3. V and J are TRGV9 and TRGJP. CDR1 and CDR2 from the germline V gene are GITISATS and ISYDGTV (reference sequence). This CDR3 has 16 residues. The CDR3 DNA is TGTGCATTGTGGGAGGTGTCACGGTTGGGCAAAAAAATCAAGGTATTT. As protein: CALWEVSRLGKKIKVF.

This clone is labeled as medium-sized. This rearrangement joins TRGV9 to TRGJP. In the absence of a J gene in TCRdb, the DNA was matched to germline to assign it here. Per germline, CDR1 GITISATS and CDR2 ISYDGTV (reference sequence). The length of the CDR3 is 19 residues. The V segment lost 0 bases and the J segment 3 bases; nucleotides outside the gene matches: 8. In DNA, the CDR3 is TGTGCCTTGTGGGAGGTGCAGCAAAAGCAAGAGTTGGGCAAAAAAATCAAGGTATTT. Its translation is CALWEVQQKQELGKKIKVF.

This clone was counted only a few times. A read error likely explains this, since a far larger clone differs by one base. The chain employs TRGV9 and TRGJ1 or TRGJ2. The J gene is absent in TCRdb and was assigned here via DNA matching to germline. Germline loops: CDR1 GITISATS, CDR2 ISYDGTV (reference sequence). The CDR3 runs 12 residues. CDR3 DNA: TGTGCCATGTGGAACAATTATTATAAGAAACTCTTT. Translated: CAMWNNYYKKLF.

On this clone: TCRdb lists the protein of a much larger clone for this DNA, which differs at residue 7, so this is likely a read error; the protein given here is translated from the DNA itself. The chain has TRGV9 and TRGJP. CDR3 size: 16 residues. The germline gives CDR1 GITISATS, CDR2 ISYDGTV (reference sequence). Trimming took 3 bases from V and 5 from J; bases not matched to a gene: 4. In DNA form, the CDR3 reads TGTGCCTTGTGGGAGTCAAAAGAGTTGGGCAAAAAAATCAAGGTATTT. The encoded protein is CALWESKELGKKIKVF.

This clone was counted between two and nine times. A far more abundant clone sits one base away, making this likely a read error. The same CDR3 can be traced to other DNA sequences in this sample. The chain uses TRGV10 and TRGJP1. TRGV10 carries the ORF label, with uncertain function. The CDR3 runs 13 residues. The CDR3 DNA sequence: TGTGCGGCGTGGGATACCACTGGTTGGTTCAAGATATTT. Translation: CAAWDTTGWFKIF.

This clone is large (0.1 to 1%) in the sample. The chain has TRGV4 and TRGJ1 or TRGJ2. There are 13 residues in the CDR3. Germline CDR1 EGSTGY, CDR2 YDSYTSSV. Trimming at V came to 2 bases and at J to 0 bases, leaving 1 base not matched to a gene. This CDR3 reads CATWDANYYKKLF. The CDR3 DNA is TGTGCCACCTGGGATGCGAATTATTATAAGAAACTCTTT.

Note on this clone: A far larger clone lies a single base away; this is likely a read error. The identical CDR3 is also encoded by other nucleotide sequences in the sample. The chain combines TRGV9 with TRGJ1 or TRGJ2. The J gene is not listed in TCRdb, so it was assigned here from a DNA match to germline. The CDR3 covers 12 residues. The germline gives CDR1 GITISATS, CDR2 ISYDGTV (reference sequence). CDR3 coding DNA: TGTGCATTGTGGGAGGATTATTATAAGAAACTCTTT. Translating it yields CALWEDYYKKLF.

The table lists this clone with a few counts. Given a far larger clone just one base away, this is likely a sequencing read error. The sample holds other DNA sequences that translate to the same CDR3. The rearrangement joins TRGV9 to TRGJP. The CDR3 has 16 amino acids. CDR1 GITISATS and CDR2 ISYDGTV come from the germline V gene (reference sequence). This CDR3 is CALWETLELGKKIKVF. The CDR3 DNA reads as TGTGCATTGTGGGAGACTCTTGAGTTGGGCAAAAAAATCAAGGTATTT.

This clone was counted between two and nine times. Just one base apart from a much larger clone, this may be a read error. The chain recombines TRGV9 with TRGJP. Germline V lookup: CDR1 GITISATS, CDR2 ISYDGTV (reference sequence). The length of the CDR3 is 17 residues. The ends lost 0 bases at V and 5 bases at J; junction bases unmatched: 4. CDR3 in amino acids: CALWEVMKELGKKIKVF. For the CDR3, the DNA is TGTGCCTTGTGGGAGGTGATGAAAGAGTTGGGCAAAAAAATCAAGGTATTT.

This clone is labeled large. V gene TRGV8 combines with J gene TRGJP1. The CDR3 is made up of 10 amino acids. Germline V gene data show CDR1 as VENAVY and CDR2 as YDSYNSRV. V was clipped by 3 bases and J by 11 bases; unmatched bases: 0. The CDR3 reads CATWDWFKIF. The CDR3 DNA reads TGTGCCACCTGGGATTGGTTCAAGATATTT.

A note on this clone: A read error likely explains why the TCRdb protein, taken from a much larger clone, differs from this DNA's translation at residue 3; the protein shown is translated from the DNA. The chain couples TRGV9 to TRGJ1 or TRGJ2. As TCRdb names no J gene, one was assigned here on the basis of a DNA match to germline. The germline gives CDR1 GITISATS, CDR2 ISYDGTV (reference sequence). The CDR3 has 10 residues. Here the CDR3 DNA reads TGTGCCTCGTGGGAGTATAAGAAACTCTTT. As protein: CASWEYKKLF.

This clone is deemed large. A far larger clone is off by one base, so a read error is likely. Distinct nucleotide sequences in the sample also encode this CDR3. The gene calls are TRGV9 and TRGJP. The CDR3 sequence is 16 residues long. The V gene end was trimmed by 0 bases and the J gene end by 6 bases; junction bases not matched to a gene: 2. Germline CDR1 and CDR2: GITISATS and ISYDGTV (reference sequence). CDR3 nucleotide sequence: TGTGCCTTGTGGGAGGTGCTAGAGTTGGGCAAAAAAATCAAGGTATTT. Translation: CALWEVLELGKKIKVF.

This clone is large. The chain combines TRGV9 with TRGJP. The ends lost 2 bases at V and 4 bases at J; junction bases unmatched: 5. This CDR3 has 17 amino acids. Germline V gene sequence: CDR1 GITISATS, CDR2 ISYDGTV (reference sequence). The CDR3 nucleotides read TGTGCCTTGTGGGAGGCGTCCCAAGAGTTGGGCAAAAAAATCAAGGTATTT. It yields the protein CALWEASQELGKKIKVF.

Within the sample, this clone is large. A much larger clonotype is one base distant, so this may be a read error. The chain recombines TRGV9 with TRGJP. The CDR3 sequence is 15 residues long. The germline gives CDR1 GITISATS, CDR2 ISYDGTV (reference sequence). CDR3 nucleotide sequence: TGTGCCTGGTGGGAGCAAGAGTTGGGCAAAAAAATCAAGGTATTT. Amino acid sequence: CAWWEQELGKKIKVF.

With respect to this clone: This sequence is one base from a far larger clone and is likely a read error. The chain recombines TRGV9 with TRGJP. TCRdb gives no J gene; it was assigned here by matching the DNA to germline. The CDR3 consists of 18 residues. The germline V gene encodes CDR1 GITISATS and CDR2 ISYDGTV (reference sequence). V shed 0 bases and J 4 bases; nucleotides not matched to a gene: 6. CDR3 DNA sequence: TGTGCCTTGTGGGAGGTGCCTATTCAAGAGTTGGGCAAAAAAATCAAGGTATTT. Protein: CALWEVPIQELGKKIKVF.

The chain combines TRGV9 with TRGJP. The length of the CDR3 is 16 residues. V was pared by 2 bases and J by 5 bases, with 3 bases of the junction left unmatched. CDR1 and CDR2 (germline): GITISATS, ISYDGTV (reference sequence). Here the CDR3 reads CALWEDKELGKKIKVF. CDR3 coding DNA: TGTGCCTTGTGGGAGGATAAAGAGTTGGGCAAAAAAATCAAGGTATTT.

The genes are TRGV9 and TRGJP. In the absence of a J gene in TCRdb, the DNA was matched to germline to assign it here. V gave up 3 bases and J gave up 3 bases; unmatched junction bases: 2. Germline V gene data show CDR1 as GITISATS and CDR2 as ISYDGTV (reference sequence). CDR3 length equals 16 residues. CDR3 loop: CALWESQELGKKIKVF. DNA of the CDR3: TGTGCCTTGTGGGAGTCGCAAGAGTTGGGCAAAAAAATCAAGGTATTT.

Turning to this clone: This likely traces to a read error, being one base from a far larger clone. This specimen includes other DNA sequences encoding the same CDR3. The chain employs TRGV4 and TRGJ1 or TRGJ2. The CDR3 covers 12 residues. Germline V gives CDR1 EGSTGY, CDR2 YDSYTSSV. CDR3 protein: CATWDVYYKKLF. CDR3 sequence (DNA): TGTGCAACCTGGGATGTTTATTATAAGAAACTCTTT.

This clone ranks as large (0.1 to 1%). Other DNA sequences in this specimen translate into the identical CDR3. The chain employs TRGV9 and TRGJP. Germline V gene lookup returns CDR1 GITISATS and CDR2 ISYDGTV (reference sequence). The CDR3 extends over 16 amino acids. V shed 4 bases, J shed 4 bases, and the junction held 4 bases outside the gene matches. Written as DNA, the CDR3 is TGTGCCTTGTGGGACACCCAAGAGTTGGGCAAAAAAATCAAGGTATTT. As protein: CALWDTQELGKKIKVF.

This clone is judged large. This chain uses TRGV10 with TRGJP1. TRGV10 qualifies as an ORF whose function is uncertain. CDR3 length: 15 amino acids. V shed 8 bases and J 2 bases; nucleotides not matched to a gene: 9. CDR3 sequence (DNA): TGTGCTGCGTGGGATTCGGGGACCACTGGTTGGTTCAAGATATTT. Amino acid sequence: CAAWDSGTTGWFKIF.

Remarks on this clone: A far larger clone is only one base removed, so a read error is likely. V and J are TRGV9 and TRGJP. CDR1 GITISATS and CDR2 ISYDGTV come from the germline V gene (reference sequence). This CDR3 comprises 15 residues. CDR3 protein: CALGEVELGKKIKVF. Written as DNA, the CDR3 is TGTGCCTTGGGGGAGGTGGAGTTGGGCAAAAAAATCAAGGTATTT.